The 8 T cell receptor beta chains presented below share a single source sample, sequenced in a study of PD-1 blockade in classical Hodgkin lymphoma. Assay used: immunoSEQ multiplex PCR; TCRdb lists only in-frame clones, some missing. Of 100,000 or so clones in the sample, around 88% were seen once. Every patient had relapsed following autologous stem cell transplantation, and cohorts differed in brentuximab vedotin exposure. The sequences come from peripheral blood mononuclear cells (PBMCs), collected before the second cycle of nivolumab. These receptors originate from a human donor with classical Hodgkin lymphoma.

This clone was picked up a small number of times. The chain is built from TRBV28 and TRBJ1-5, with D tentatively TRBD1 (5 bases). Germline CDR1 is MDHEN and CDR2 is SYDVKM. Trimming took 3 bases from V and 0 from J, leaving 9 bases between them. The length of the CDR3 is 15 residues. The CDR3 coding sequence is TGTGCCAGCAGTTTGGGGACGGTTAGCAATCAGCCCCAGCATTTT. Protein sequence: CASSLGTVSNQPQHF.

This clone was found once. The rearrangement links TRBV7-2 to TRBJ2-1; the match to TRBD2 covers 8 bases. V lost 1 base, J lost 4 bases, and 9 bases stayed unmatched. The germline V gene has CDR1 SGHTA and CDR2 FQGNSA. The CDR3 has 17 amino acids. The DNA of the CDR3 is TGTGCCAGCAGCTTAGTTTTTACGGCGGGGGGATACAATGAGCAGTTCTTC. It encodes CASSLVFTAGGYNEQFF.

The chain is built from TRBV29-1 and TRBJ2-7; D is undetermined. The germline gives CDR1 SQVTM, CDR2 ANQGSEA. Trimming pared 6 bases from V and 0 bases from J, leaving 6 bases between. This CDR3 is built from 11 residues. Written as DNA, the CDR3 is TGCAGCGTCGGAGTCTCCTACGAGCAGTACTTC. The encoded protein is CSVGVSYEQYF.

V usage is TRBV21-1 and J usage is TRBJ1-4; TRBD1, as called in the table, went unchecked against the DNA. TRBV21-1 corresponds to a pseudogene. The CDR3 runs 16 residues. CDR3 region: CASSASQGAVGEKLFF. The DNA of the CDR3 is TGTGCCAGCAGCGCTAGCCAGGGGGCAGTAGGGGAAAAACTGTTTTTT.

This chain links TRBV6-1 with TRBJ1-6; TRBD1 matches at 7 bases. Trimming at V came to 1 base and at J to 9 bases, leaving 6 bases not matched to a gene. Germline CDR1 reads MNHNS; CDR2 reads SASEGT. CDR3 length: 15 residues. CDR3 DNA: TGTGCCAGCAGTGAAGGGCCCTCAGGGGGTTCACCCCTCCACTTT. This translates into CASSEGPSGGSPLHF.

This chain links TRBV5-1 with TRBJ1-1; D perhaps matches TRBD1 (6 bases). This CDR3 region has 15 residues. CDR1 and CDR2 from the germline V gene are SGHRS and YFSETQ. The germline V and J ends were trimmed by 0 bases and 3 bases, with 12 bases remaining between them. Written as DNA, the CDR3 is TGCGCCAGCAGCTTGGTTCAGGGGTTCGACACTGAAGCTTTCTTT. Translation: CASSLVQGFDTEAFF.

This clone turned up a few times. The genes are TRBV28 and TRBJ1-2, with TRBD1 identical over 8 bases. CDR1 MDHEN and CDR2 SYDVKM come from the germline V gene. V lost 6 bases and J lost 5; bases outside the gene matches: 8. There are 14 residues in the CDR3. CDR3 sequence reads: CASSTGTGVYGYTF. The CDR3 coding sequence is TGTGCCAGCAGCACCGGGACAGGAGTTTATGGCTACACCTTC.

The rearrangement joins TRBV19 to TRBJ1-2, with D uncertain. V was pared by 3 bases and J by 8 bases, with 13 bases between. The CDR3 consists of 13 residues. Per germline, CDR1 LNHDA and CDR2 SQIVND (reference sequence). The CDR3 protein is CASSIGLSGGYTF. CDR3 bases: TGTGCCAGTAGTATCGGTCTAAGCGGCGGCTACACCTTC. The full variable domain, rest sourced from reference TRBV19 and TRBJ1-2, is DGGITQSPKYLFRKEGQNVTLSCEQNLNHDAMYWYRQDPGQGLRLIYYSQIVNDFQKGDIAEGYSVSREKKESFPLTVTSAQKNPTAFYLCASSIGLSGGYTFGSGTRLTVV.